These 6 T cell receptor beta chains were sequenced from one sample in a study of CD8 T cells in ankylosing spondylitis. Antigens of these TCRs are unknown. Study-level points and caveats: A motif in TCR beta, a set of about eight highly homologous variants, appeared characteristic of ankylosing spondylitis blood.

TCRdb processed the 5' RACE reads anew with MiXCR; each CDR3 protein has one entry. The repertoire includes around 430,000 distinct CDR3 sequences, 17% of them detected once, and just over 1% sits in the top ten. Sequenced: blood, either unsorted or a sorted T cell fraction (not recorded which). These receptors all come from a male donor with ankylosing spondylitis.

The V gene is TRBV4-2, the J gene TRBJ2-7; D gene ambiguous. Germline loops: CDR1 LGHNA, CDR2 YNFKEQ. Trimming shortened V by 0 bases and J by 7 bases, and 10 bases separated the two germline ends. This CDR3 is built from 13 residues. CDR3 nucleotides: TGTGCCAGCAGCCAAGATCGTTGGCGGGAGCAGTACTTC. Encoded protein: CASSQDRWREQYF.

A few counts support this clonotype. The genes are TRBV2 and TRBJ1-5; unclear D gene. Germline CDR1 reads SNHLY; CDR2 reads FYNNEI. Trimming cost V 7 bases and J 4 bases, with 11 bases left between them. This CDR3 contains 13 residues. The CDR3 coding sequence is TGTGCCAGCAATTGGGCCCTGAATCAGCCCCAGCATTTT. Residues: CASNWALNQPQHF.

This clonotype was counted only a few times. V and J are TRBV9 and TRBJ2-1, with 9 bases identical to TRBD1. Germline CDR1 and CDR2: SGDLS and YYNGEE. The CDR3 has 15 amino acids. The trim removed 4 bases at V and 3 bases at J, leaving 5 bases unmatched. The CDR3 DNA follows: TGTGCCAGCAGCCGTTGGACAGGGGACTACAATGAGCAGTTCTTC. Residues: CASSRWTGDYNEQFF.

The CDR3 coding sequence is TGCGCCAGCAGTAGTCAGGGGGCCAGTCAGCCCCAGCATTTT. This translates into CASSSQGASQPQHF. The V and J genes are TRBV10-2 and TRBJ1-5, with TRBD1 matching over 8 bases. The CDR3 loop spans 14 amino acids. The J segment lost 6 bases and the V segment lost 5 bases, leaving 6 bases of the junction unmatched. The V gene's germline CDR1 is WSHSY and CDR2 SAAADI.

This sequence joins TRBV12-3 or TRBV12-4 and TRBJ2-1; D remains ambiguous. The V gene lost 7 bases and the J gene lost 9 bases, with 25 bases spanning the gap. The CDR3 spans 16 residues. The CDR3 sequence is CASNQSPGEPQTEQFF. The CDR3 DNA sequence: TGTGCCAGCAACCAAAGCCCGGGCGAGCCCCAAACTGAGCAGTTCTTC.

This rearrangement joins TRBV7-2 to TRBJ1-2, with D possibly matching TRBD1 (5 bases). V was shortened by 6 bases and J by 2 bases, with 13 bases between the two germline ends. This CDR3 has 14 amino acids. Germline CDR1 and CDR2: SGHTA and FQGNSA. The CDR3 DNA reads TGTGCCAGCAGGATGGGGGACGGGAACTATGGCTACACCTTC. Its protein product is CASRMGDGNYGYTF.